This T cell receptor (beta chain) was obtained from a study of coeliac disease (dated by TCRdb to the early 2020s). Some background on the complete study: Coeliac patients were classed as newly diagnosed active disease, refractory coeliac disease type I, or disease controlled by a gluten-free diet. Next-generation sequencing of rearranged TRB and TRG CDR3 regions was applied to small intestinal lymphocyte fractions from coeliac and non-coeliac patients. The study was aimed at characterising TR repertoires of small intestinal T cells in active, refractory type I and gluten-free-diet-treated coeliac disease. High-resolution HLA typing was unavailable, so biased TRBV7-2 usage was queried as a proof of principle. TRB sequencing was successfully performed on samples from some 27 subjects, among which 20 to 25 paired bulk unsorted intraepithelial and lamina propria cell samples were included. The full study included about 30 patients: around 22 with serologically confirmed coeliac disease and 8 controls with non-small intestinal disorders.

Based on the germline V gene (reference sequence), the CDR1 and CDR2 sequences are SGHNT and YYREEE. The CDR3, cysteine through phenylalanine, is 14 amino acids long. Only CDR3 DNA is held: 42 bases, read in frame from base 1. Germline trimming amounts to 1 base on V and 5 bases on J, with 5 as the count of junction bases outside the gene matches. The library was obtained by the immunoSEQ multiplex PCR assay. The TR loci were subjected to amplification by multiplexed PCR, for which V gene segments served as targets of the forward primers and J gene segments as targets of the reverse primers. The Illumina HiSeq System was used to sequence the amplified CDR3 regions. The original methods were these. A nearest-neighbour algorithm merged closely related reads to remove PCR and sequencing errors and collapse data into unique sequences. Repertoires were summarised in terms of clonality and T cell density, with T cell density defined as TR molecules per amount of genomic DNA input. Public TRs were defined as CDR3 amino acid sequences in at least 80% of unsorted samples, then tested for differential abundance between coeliac and control samples. Every lamina propria sample was searched for matches to a list of 200 to 250 published gliadin-specific TRB sequences. Disease-group differences in clonality and density were tested with Kruskal-Wallis tests followed by Dunn post-tests. Held by TCRdb, this immuneACCESS table contains in-frame sequences only and omits some clones. Under half of the omission traces to an unresolved V gene where checked; the cause of the rest is unknown. That table is the source of V, J and clone size, and D and trimming were worked out from the DNA. The sample table shows 4,000 to 5,500 clones, and approximately 70% are seen once. Of the sample, roughly 5.7% falls within the top ten clones.

On this clone itself: Its binding antigen is unknown. No qualities accompany the bases; no much larger clone lies one base away.

General findings and caveats noted by the study authors: TRB repertoires were found to be largely private, with most amino acid sequences unique to one sample, and no significant difference in V-gene usage was found between disease groups. Lower clonality than in controls was observed in the TRB and TRG repertoires of active coeliac intraepithelial and lamina propria samples, suggesting that diverse T cells were recruited. Separating intraepithelial cells from lamina propria cells did not give high-purity fractions, so cross-contamination between the two compartments may have occurred. Published gliadin-specific TRB sequences were found in 9 of 18 coeliac lamina propria samples but in only 1 of 6 controls. The authors considered the approach unsuitable for unbiased detection of gliadin-specific T cells, which are scarce and rarely shared between patients.

Aliquots of hundreds of thousands of cells were frozen in DMSO/FBS in liquid nitrogen, and a single aliquot per fraction was used for sequencing. All 30 or so patients in the study underwent endoscopy and small intestinal biopsy. Lamina propria cells were released by collagenase digestion of the biopsy tissue left over after intraepithelial cell isolation. Genomic DNA was extracted from frozen unsorted cell fractions with the Qiagen DNeasy blood extraction kit. The clonotype was recovered from a man aged 18 to 35 with celiac disease on a gluten-free diet. The sequence is built from TRBV5-4 and TRBJ2-5; 7 central nucleotides agree with TRBD2. The sequenced sample consisted of lymphocytes from the gut lamina propria. The meaning of the sample's cell subset or site label: lamina propria cell (LPC) fraction of small intestinal biopsy. The DNA reads TGTGCCAGCAGCTTGCACGGGGGGTCGGAGACCCAGTACTTC. This yields the protein CASSLHGGSETQYF. Where the CDR3 stops, the reference TRBV5-4 and TRBJ2-5 genes take over; the full variable domain is ETGVTQSPTHLIKTRGQQVTLRCSSQSGHNTVSWYQQALGQGPQFIFQYYREEENGRGNFPPRFSGLQFPNYSSELNVNALELDDSALYLCASSLHGGSETQYFGPGTRLLVL.